What follows are 27 T cell receptor beta chains derived from one specimen sequenced in a study of T cells in Graves' hyperthyroidism and ophthalmopathy. The TCR beta CDR3 regions underwent amplification using RNA transcripts as the source. HTBI primers were used for first-round RT-PCR of the TCR CDR3. TCRdb processed the multiplex PCR reads anew with MiXCR; each CDR3 protein has one entry. The sample lists 150,000 or so distinct CDR3 sequences; more than 20% were seen once. Sequencing used blood. The receptors originated from a woman aged 45-59 years with Graves' hyperthyroidism that later progressed to Graves' ophthalmopathy.

The gene calls are TRBV6-2 or TRBV6-3 and TRBJ2-6, with D perhaps assigned TRBD1 or TRBD2 (6 bases each). Germline loops: CDR1 MNHEY, CDR2 SVGEGT. Trimming shortened V by 10 bases and J by 0 bases, and 22 bases separated the two germline ends. CDR3 length: 18 amino acids. The CDR3 reads CATRGREPRSSGANVLTF. CDR3 sequence (DNA): TGTGCCACCAGGGGTCGGGAGCCCCGCAGCTCTGGGGCCAACGTCCTGACTTTC.

The table lists this clonotype with many counts. The rearrangement joins TRBV2 to TRBJ2-1; no definite D call. Germline assignment: CDR1 SNHLY and CDR2 FYNNEI. The CDR3 loop spans 14 amino acids. Trimming took off 7 bases at V and 0 bases at J, with 10 bases between the two ends. CDR3 in DNA: TGTGCCAGCACGGTGGGGTACTCCTACAATGAGCAGTTCTTC. Its translation: CASTVGYSYNEQFF.

This clonotype was detected ten times or more. The V and J genes are TRBV7-9 and TRBJ2-2; 8 bases line up with TRBD1. Germline CDR1 reads SEHNR; CDR2 reads FQNEAQ (reference sequence). Trimming at V came to 7 bases and at J to 1 base, leaving 5 bases not matched to a gene. This CDR3 is 15 amino acids long. The CDR3 DNA reads as TGTGCCAGCACCAGACAGGGGAAGAACACCGGGGAGCTGTTTTTT. Residues: CASTRQGKNTGELFF.

Concerning this clonotype: The junction and the germline gene differ at one end; a read error may be behind it. V is TRBV5-1 and J is TRBJ2-2; D is perhaps TRBD1 (6 bases). CDR1 and CDR2 from the germline V gene are SGHRS and YFSETQ. This CDR3 comprises 14 residues. CDR3 residues: CASSKGENTGELFF. The CDR3, as DNA: TGTGCCAGCAGCAAGGGGGAGAACACCGGGGAGCTGTTTTTT. The whole variable domain, filled in from reference TRBV5-1 and TRBJ2-2, reads KAGVTQTPRYLIKTRGQQVTLSCSPISGHRSVSWYQQTPGQGLQFLFEYFSETQRNKGNFPGRFSGRQFSNSRSEMNVSTLELGDSALYLCASSKGENTGELFFGEGSRLTVL.

This clonotype was seen at least ten times. This chain joins TRBV27 and TRBJ2-3, with 8 bases lining up with TRBD2. The CDR3 is 16 amino acids. Germline-derived CDR1 and CDR2 are MNHEY and SMNVEV (reference sequence). Losses at the gene ends were 5 bases for V and 1 base for J; bases not matched to a gene: 8. The CDR3 nucleotides are TGTGCCAGCAGTCCTCCGAGGCGGGGGGGCACAGATACGCAGTATTTT. As protein: CASSPPRRGGTDTQYF.

The chain combines TRBV6-1 with TRBJ2-7, with TRBD1 matching over 7 bases. The trim removed 0 bases at V and 8 bases at J, leaving 7 bases unmatched. This CDR3 is built from 14 residues. The germline V gene has CDR1 MNHNS and CDR2 SASEGT. The DNA for the CDR3 is TGTGCCAGCAGTGAAGCCAGACAGGGTAGGAAGCAGTACTTC. Its protein is CASSEARQGRKQYF.

This clonotype was found a few times. J is TRBJ2-1 and V is TRBV7-2; the D gene is possibly TRBD2 (6 bases). Trimming took off 1 base at V and 6 bases at J, with 10 bases between the two ends. This CDR3 has 14 residues. The V gene's germline CDR1 is SGHTA and CDR2 FQGNSA. CDR3 bases: TGTGCCAGCAGCTTAGGCGGGAATTCCAATGAGCAGTTCTTC. It encodes CASSLGGNSNEQFF.

The CDR3 DNA follows: TGCAGTGCCGGCGGGGAACTAGCGGGAGGTATCCCAGATACGCAGTATTTT. Encoded protein: CSAGGELAGGIPDTQYF. The gene calls are TRBV20-1 and TRBJ2-3; 12 positions match TRBD2. This CDR3 contains 17 residues. Unmatched junction bases numbered 14, after V lost 6 bases and J lost 4 bases. Germline values: CDR1 DFQATT, CDR2 SNEGSKA (reference sequence).

A few counts support this clonotype. The chain links TRBV25-1 to TRBJ2-3; no definite D call. Trimming left V 1 base short and J 1 base short, with 3 bases between. The CDR3 totals 13 residues. Germline CDR1 is MGHDK and CDR2 is SYGVNS. The chain's CDR3 is CASSEWGTDTQYF. As DNA, the CDR3 is TGTGCCAGCAGTGAATGGGGCACAGATACGCAGTATTTT.

This clonotype was detected a few times. The rearrangement uses TRBV3-1 and TRBJ2-5; no clear D gene. V lost 1 base and J 5 bases, leaving 5 bases between the germline ends. Germline values: CDR1 LGHDT, CDR2 YNNKEL (reference sequence). The CDR3 contains 12 residues. The CDR3 DNA reads TGTGCCAGCAGCCAAGCCAGCGAGACCCAGTACTTC. Translation gives CASSQASETQYF.

There are many counts of this clonotype. The chain combines TRBV7-9 with TRBJ2-1; no reliable D call. The CDR3 is 12 residues long. Trimming left V 3 bases short and J 3 bases short, with 3 bases between. Per germline, CDR1 SEHNR and CDR2 FQNEAQ (reference sequence). CDR3 sequence (DNA): TGTGCCAGCAGCTTCGACTACAATGAGCAGTTCTTC. Its protein product is CASSFDYNEQFF. The full variable domain, rest sourced from reference TRBV7-9 and TRBJ2-1, is DTGVSQNPRHKITKRGQNVTFRCDPISEHNRLYWYRQTLGQGPEFLTYFQNEAQLEKSRLLSDRFSAERPKGSFSTLEIQRTEQGDSAMYLCASSFDYNEQFFGPGTRLTVL.

This clonotype was detected once. The junction and the germline gene differ at one end; a read error may be behind it. The chain couples TRBV20-1 to TRBJ2-1, with TRBD2 matching 13 bases. The CDR3 covers 17 residues. Germline values: CDR1 DFQATT, CDR2 SNEGSKA (reference sequence). The chain's CDR3 is CNARDPGLAGHRYEQFF. The CDR3 nucleotides are TGCAATGCTAGAGATCCGGGACTAGCGGGGCATCGCTATGAGCAGTTCTTC.

This clonotype occurred many times. The gene calls are TRBV6-1 and TRBJ2-1; D ambiguous. V dropped 7 bases and J dropped 8 bases, with 12 bases sitting between them. Germline CDR1 is MNHNS and CDR2 is SASEGT. This CDR3 contains 12 residues. CDR3 sequence (DNA): TGTGCCAGCACCCAAACGGGTCATGAGCAGTTCTTC. It encodes CASTQTGHEQFF.

In the case of this clonotype: Possible read error: a much larger clone is one base away. The chain joins TRBV11-2 to TRBJ2-7; TRBD2 might be the D (5 bases). CDR3 length: 14 residues. V shed 5 bases and J shed 9 bases, with 20 bases lying between them. The germline V gene encodes CDR1 SGHAT and CDR2 FQNNGV. This CDR3 reads CASSPTSGSGGQYF. As DNA, the CDR3 is TGTGCCAGCAGCCCCACTTCGGGGTCAGGCGGGCAGTACTTC.

As concerns this clonotype: The junction differs from germline at one of its ends, possibly a read error. The chain joins TRBV28 to TRBJ2-3, with D maybe TRBD1 (5 bases). Germline CDR1 and CDR2: MDHEN and SYDVKM. The CDR3 covers 16 residues. The CDR3 DNA sequence: TGTGCCAGCAGTCCGGACAAGGGGTTCGGCACAGATGCGCAGTATTTT. This encodes CASSPDKGFGTDAQYF.

This clonotype was recorded at least ten times. The J gene is TRBJ2-3, the V gene TRBV20-1; 9 positions match TRBD1. The CDR3 extends over 15 amino acids. J lost 4 bases, V lost 0 bases, and 5 bases had no gene match. CDR1 and CDR2 from the germline V gene are DFQATT and SNEGSKA (reference sequence). The CDR3 DNA follows: TGCAGTGCTAGAGATTTCGGGACAGGGTCAGATACGCAGTATTTT. Amino acids: CSARDFGTGSDTQYF.

This clonotype was counted at least ten times. J is TRBJ2-2 and V is TRBV6-1, with 8 bases lining up with TRBD2. The germline V gene encodes CDR1 MNHNS and CDR2 SASEGT. The CDR3 loop spans 15 amino acids. V shed 5 bases, J shed 5 bases, and the junction held 7 bases outside the gene matches. CDR3 DNA: TGTGCCAGCAGTTCCCCTCAGCGGGGGACCGGGGAGCTGTTTTTT. Protein sequence: CASSSPQRGTGELFF.

This clonotype was seen ten or more times. The genes are TRBV20-1 and TRBJ2-5; D could derive from TRBD1 or TRBD2 (5 bases each). CDR1 is DFQATT and CDR2 is SNEGSKA in the germline V gene (reference sequence). V gave up 6 bases and J gave up 2 bases, with 13 bases separating them. The CDR3 sequence is 13 residues long. The chain's CDR3 is CSALGTAQETQYF. The DNA for the CDR3 is TGCAGTGCCCTAGGGACGGCACAAGAGACCCAGTACTTC.

The sample holds many counts of this clonotype. The J gene is TRBJ1-2, the V gene TRBV27; 7 nucleotides agree with TRBD1. From germline, CDR1 is MNHEY and CDR2 SMNVEV (reference sequence). This CDR3 has 13 residues. Trimming at V came to 3 bases and at J to 6 bases, leaving 4 bases not matched to a gene. The CDR3 loop reads CASSFSGTDGYTF. The CDR3 bases are TGTGCCAGCAGTTTCTCCGGGACAGATGGCTACACCTTC.

This rearrangement joins TRBV6-1 to TRBJ1-2; 7 bases align to TRBD1. The CDR3 length is 15 residues. V lost 5 bases to trimming and J lost 8 bases; unmatched junction nucleotides: 14. Germline V CDR1 and CDR2: MNHNS, SASEGT. CDR3: CASSPNGRGHGGYTF. The CDR3 nucleotides read TGTGCCAGCAGTCCCAACGGGAGGGGGCATGGGGGCTACACCTTC.

In its sample, this clonotype was seen many times. The chain employs TRBV12-3 or TRBV12-4 and TRBJ1-5; D is unresolved. This CDR3 has 13 residues. V shed 2 bases and J shed 5 bases, with 7 bases lying between them. In DNA form, the CDR3 reads TGTGCCAGCAGTTTACTTCAAGATCAGCCCCAGCATTTT. Encoded protein: CASSLLQDQPQHF.

This clonotype was recorded many times. The J gene is TRBJ2-2, the V gene TRBV5-1, with 7 nucleotides matching TRBD1. V dropped 4 bases and J dropped 0; count of bases not matched to a gene: 3. The CDR3 consists of 15 residues. Germline lookup yields CDR1 SGHRS and CDR2 YFSETQ. CDR3 bases: TGCGCCAGCAGCGAGGGGGCTACGAACACCGGGGAGCTGTTTTTT. This sequence encodes CASSEGATNTGELFF.

This clonotype was seen repeatedly, ten times or more. The V and J genes are TRBV7-2 and TRBJ1-1, with no clear D. The length of the CDR3 is 14 residues. Trimming pared 3 bases from V and 1 base from J, leaving 9 bases between. CDR1 is SGHTA, CDR2 FQGNSA, per germline. For the CDR3, the DNA is TGTGCCAGCAGCTTCCGGGTTCCGAACACTGAAGCTTTCTTT. It codes for CASSFRVPNTEAFF.

In the case of this clonotype: Since a much larger clone is just one base distant, this may be a read error. The genes are TRBV2 and TRBJ2-1; the D call may be TRBD1 or TRBD2 (6 bases each). This CDR3 has 14 residues. CDR1 is SNHLY, CDR2 FYNNEI, per germline. V shed 4 bases and J shed 13 bases, with 20 bases lying between them. The CDR3 DNA is TGTGCCAGCAGTGTCTCTGGGGGGCAAGAGACCCAGTTCTTC. This encodes CASSVSGGQETQFF.

The rearrangement links TRBV3-1 to TRBJ2-7; 7 bases map to TRBD2. The germline V gene has CDR1 LGHDT and CDR2 YNNKEL (reference sequence). V lost 2 bases to trimming and J lost 4 bases; unmatched junction nucleotides: 8. This CDR3 contains 15 residues. CDR3 region: CASSQNGAGDYEQYF. The CDR3 region has the DNA TGTGCCAGCAGCCAAAATGGGGCGGGAGATTACGAGCAGTACTTC.

The V and J genes are TRBV15 and TRBJ2-5, with 10 bases matching TRBD2. The junction had 10 bases not matched to a gene; V was cut back by 5 bases and J by 10 bases. Germline CDR1 reads LNHNV; CDR2 reads YYDKDF (reference sequence). This CDR3 is 14 amino acids long. In DNA, the CDR3 is TGTGCCACCAGCCTAGCAGCGGGGGGGATGGACCAGTACTTC. Protein: CATSLAAGGMDQYF.

This clonotype came up a few times. The chain links TRBV4-2 to TRBJ2-2, with D possibly TRBD2 on 5 matching bases. The CDR3 contains 13 residues. With 3 bases removed from V and 7 bases from J, the gap between germline ends came to 9 bases. Germline V CDR1 and CDR2: LGHNA, YNFKEQ. CDR3: CASSQGDIGELFF. In nucleotides, the CDR3 is TGTGCCAGCAGCCAGGGAGACATCGGGGAGCTGTTTTTT.